This entry describes one T cell receptor beta chain. What antigen it recognizes has not been identified. Per-base qualities were not stored, and no clone one base away is much larger. This entry belongs to a study of blood T cell repertoires in COVID-19 (TCRdb year 2020). Broadly, across the study: Samples from collaborators originated in the United States, Italy and Spain and spanned both the acute and convalescent phases of COVID-19. The material from the prospective study consisted of cDNA or gDNA derived from T cells, B-cell-depleted T cells, or PBMCs. Subjects who had been exposed to COVID-19, were actively infected with it, or had recovered from it provided the deeply sampled blood TCRbeta repertoires that made up the dataset. The repertoires were released in a freely available public database meant as a resource for research on the immune response to SARS-CoV-2. Samples were obtained from the ongoing ImmuneRACE study (first 160 participants) and from over 1,000 subjects provided by 6 global collaborators. Sample metadata almost always included a de-identified subject ID, COVID-19 status, age in years and sex. HLA class I and class II types, where available, came from metadata supplied by the sample provider rather than from assay-based typing.

Enrolling through a virtual design, the prospective study's participants ranged in age from roughly 18 to 89 years and lived across 20 to 30 United States geographic areas. In the prospective study, participants were assigned to cohorts based on the clinical history participants reported in a screening survey and a study questionnaire. Recovered participants in ImmuneRACE Cohort 3 were defined by two consecutive negative NP/OP PCR tests, clearance by a healthcare professional, or resolution of symptoms. In the prospective study, mobile phlebotomists collected whole blood, serum and a nasopharyngeal or oropharyngeal swab from each participant. Additional blood draws and questionnaires over a 2-month period could optionally be provided by prospective study participants. Prospective study blood samples were shipped either frozen or at room temperature before DNA extraction. TCRbeta CDR3 regions were amplified from genomic DNA by means of the immunoSEQ Assay, a bias-controlled multiplex PCR. Under the source paper's analysis protocol: The number of nucleated cells in each sample was estimated by amplification of reference gene primers within the assay. To quantify the absolute abundance of each unique TCRbeta CDR3 rearrangement, sequence reads were collapsed and filtered. Productive Simpson clonality was computed per sample as the square root of Simpson's diversity index over productive rearrangements. TCRdb retrieved this table from immuneACCESS and kept in-frame rearrangements only. Not all clones are present; in checked studies, unresolved V genes account for under half, and no reason is known for the remainder. The V and J calls and clone size were taken over from that table, and D and trimming were inferred from the DNA. Within this sample are approximately 470,000 clones, with roughly nine tenths of them counted one time only. Of the sample, around 0.7% is held by the ten largest clones.

The CDR3 contains 14 residues, cysteine and phenylalanine counted. This entry keeps only the CDR3 DNA: 42 bases, framed from base 1. As encoded in the germline V gene, CDR1 is ENHRY while CDR2 is SYGVKD. V loses 6 bases of germline sequence and J loses 3 bases, and the interval between the two ends is 14 bases. Results and caveats for the whole study, not just this receptor: The amount of clinical and demographic metadata varied by source and participant and was provided uncurated.

The chain joins TRBV10-3 to TRBJ1-2, with TRBD1 as a weak D call on 6 bases. Sequences were obtained from PBMCs or T cells enriched from blood (not recorded which). The TCR was taken from a woman aged 18-30 years who had recovered from COVID-19. The CDR3 sequence is CAIRGGDIDYGYTF. The DNA sequence is given as TGTGCCATCAGAGGGGGGGACATAGACTATGGCTACACCTTC.